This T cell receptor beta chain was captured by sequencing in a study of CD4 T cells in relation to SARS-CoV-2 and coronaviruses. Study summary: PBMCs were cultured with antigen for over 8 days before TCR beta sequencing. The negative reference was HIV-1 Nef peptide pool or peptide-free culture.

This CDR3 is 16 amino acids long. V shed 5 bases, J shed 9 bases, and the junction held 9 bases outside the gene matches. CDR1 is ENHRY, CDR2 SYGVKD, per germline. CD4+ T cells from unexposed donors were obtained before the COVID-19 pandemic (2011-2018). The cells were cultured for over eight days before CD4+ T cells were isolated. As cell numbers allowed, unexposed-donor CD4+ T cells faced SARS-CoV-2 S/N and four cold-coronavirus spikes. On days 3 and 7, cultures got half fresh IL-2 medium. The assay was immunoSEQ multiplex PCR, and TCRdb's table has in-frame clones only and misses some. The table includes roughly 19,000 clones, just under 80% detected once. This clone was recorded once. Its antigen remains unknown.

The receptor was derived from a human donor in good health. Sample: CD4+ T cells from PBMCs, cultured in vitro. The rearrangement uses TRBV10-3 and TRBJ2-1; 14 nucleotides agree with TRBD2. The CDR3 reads CAISTGTSGSRVEQFF. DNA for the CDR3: TGTGCCATCAGTACCGGGACTAGCGGGAGTAGAGTTGAGCAGTTCTTC.